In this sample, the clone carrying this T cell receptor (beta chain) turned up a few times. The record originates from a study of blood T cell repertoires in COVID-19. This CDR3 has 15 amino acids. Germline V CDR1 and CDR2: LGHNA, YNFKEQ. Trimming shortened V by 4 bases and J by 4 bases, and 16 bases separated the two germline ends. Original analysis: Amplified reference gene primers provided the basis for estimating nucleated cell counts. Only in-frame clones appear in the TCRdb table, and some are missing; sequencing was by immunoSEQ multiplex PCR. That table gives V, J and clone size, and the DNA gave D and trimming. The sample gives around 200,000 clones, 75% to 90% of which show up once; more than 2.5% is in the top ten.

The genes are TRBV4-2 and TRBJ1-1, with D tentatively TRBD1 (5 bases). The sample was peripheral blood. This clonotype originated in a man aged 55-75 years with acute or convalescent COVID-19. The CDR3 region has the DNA TGTGCCAGCAGCCGCGGCGGGGTGGGGGGCACTGAAGCTTTCTTT. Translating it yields CASSRGGVGGTEAFF.